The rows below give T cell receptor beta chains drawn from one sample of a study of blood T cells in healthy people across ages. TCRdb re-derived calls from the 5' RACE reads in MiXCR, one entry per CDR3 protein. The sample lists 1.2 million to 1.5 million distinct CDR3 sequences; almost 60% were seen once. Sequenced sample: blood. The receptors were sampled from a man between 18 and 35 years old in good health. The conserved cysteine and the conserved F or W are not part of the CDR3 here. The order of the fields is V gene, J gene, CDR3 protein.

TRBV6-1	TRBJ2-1	ASSENHEQF
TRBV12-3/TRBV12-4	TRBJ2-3	ASSFPQTSGGAIDTQY
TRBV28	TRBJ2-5	ASSFPTGGQETQY
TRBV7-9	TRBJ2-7	ASGFPGDRSYEQY
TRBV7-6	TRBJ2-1	ASSLVGGGGLYNEQF
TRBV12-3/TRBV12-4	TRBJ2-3	ASSSPLGLAVDTQY
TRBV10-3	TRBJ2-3	AISETTSGGPLYTQY
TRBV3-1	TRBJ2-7	ASSSRGETHYEQY
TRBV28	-	ASSPLRAGKTQY
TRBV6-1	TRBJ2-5	ASSEDPSAEETQY
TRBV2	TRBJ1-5	ASVIDSNQPQH
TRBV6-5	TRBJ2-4	ASSFSLAKNIQY
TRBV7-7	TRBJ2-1	ASSLGASGQGASEQF
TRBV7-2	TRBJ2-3	ASSAPLERDPTDMQY
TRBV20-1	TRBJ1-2	SAIEVTGPKDGYT
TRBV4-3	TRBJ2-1	ASSQDHPNEQF
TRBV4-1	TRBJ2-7	ASSQLSGGTFSYEQY
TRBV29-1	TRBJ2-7	SVRQENSYEQY
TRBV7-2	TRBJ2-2	ASSLVGGRSGELF
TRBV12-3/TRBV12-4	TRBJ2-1	ASSSSRDNEQF
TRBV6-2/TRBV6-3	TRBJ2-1	ASLLRPPGPNEQF
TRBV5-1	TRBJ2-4	ASSLGARAKNIQY
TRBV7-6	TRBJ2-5	ASSLAGGIGETQY